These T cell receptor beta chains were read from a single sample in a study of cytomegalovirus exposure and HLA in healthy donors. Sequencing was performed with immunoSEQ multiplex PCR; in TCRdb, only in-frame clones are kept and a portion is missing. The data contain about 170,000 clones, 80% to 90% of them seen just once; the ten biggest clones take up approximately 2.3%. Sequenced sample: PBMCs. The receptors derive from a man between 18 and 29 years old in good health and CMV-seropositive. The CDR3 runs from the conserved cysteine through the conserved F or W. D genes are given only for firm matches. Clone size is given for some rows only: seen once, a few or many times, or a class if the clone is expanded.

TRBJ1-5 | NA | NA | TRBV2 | CASSGRGNANQPQHF | TGTGCCAGCAGTGGGAGGGGTAATGCCAATCAGCCCCAGCATTTT
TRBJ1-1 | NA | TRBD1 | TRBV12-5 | CASGFLSGGVTEAFF | TGTGCTAGTGGTTTTCTCTCAGGGGGAGTTACTGAAGCTTTCTTT
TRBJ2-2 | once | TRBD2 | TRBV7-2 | CASRPPGLAGTGELFF | TGTGCCAGCAGACCCCCGGGACTAGCGGGAACCGGGGAGCTGTTTTTT
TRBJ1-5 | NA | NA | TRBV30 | CAWSGLLQQPQHF | TGTGCCTGGAGTGGGTTACTTCAACAGCCCCAGCATTTT
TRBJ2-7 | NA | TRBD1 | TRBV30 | CALDKRQGGSYEQYF | TGTGCCTTGGATAAGAGACAGGGGGGCTCCTACGAGCAGTACTTC
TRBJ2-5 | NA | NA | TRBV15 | CATSGGRETQYF | TGTGCCACCAGCGGAGGTCGGGAGACCCAGTACTTC
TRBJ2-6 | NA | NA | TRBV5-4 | CASSFSSSGANVLTF | TGTGCCAGCAGCTTTTCGAGTTCTGGGGCCAACGTCCTGACTTTC
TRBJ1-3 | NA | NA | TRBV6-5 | CASSLTGGLSGNTIYF | TGTGCCAGCAGTTTGACAGGAGGTCTTTCTGGAAACACCATATATTTT
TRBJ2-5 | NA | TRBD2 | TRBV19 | CASSALTSGGEETQYF | TGTGCCAGTAGTGCCTTGACTAGCGGGGGCGAGGAGACCCAGTACTTC
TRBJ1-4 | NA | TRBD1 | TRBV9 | CASSVSGTAEKLFF | TGTGCCAGCAGCGTATCCGGGACAGCGGAAAAACTGTTTTTT
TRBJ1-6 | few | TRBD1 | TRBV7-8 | CASSLSRQGSSPLHF | TGTGCCAGCAGCTTATCACGACAGGGAAGTTCACCCCTCCACTTT
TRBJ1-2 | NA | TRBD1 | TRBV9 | CASSDSDRGYTF | TGTGCCAGCAGCGACTCGGACAGGGGCTACACCTTC
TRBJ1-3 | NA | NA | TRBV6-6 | CASSYSTDHGNTIYF | TGTGCCAGCAGTTACTCGACAGACCATGGAAACACCATATATTTT
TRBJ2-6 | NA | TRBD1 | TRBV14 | CASSQVMGQGILSGANVLTF | TGTGCCAGCAGCCAAGTCATGGGACAGGGGATTTTATCTGGGGCCAACGTCCTGACTTTC
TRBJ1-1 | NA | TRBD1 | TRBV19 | CASSYRDRGLNTEAFF | TGTGCCAGTAGCTACCGGGACAGGGGGCTAAACACTGAAGCTTTCTTT
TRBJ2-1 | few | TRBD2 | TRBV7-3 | CASSRSSGANEQFF | TGTGCCAGCAGCCGATCTAGCGGGGCCAATGAGCAGTTCTTC
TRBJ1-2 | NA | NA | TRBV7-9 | CASSLEGVKWGYTF | TGTGCCAGCAGCTTAGAGGGGGTCAAGTGGGGCTACACCTTC
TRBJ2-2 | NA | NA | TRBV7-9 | CASSRASGSNTGELFF | TGTGCCAGCAGCCGAGCATCAGGGTCGAACACCGGGGAGCTGTTTTTT
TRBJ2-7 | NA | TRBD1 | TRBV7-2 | CASSLDRGPGEQYF | TGTGCCAGCAGCTTGGACAGGGGGCCGGGCGAGCAGTACTTC
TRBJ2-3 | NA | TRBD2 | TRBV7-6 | CASSSGGVSTDTQYF | TGTGCCAGCAGCTCCGGGGGGGTCAGCACAGATACGCAGTATTTT
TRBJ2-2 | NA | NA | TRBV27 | CASTLLGAAQSGTGELFF | TGTGCCAGCACCCTCTTAGGGGCCGCCCAGTCGGGCACCGGGGAGCTGTTTTTT
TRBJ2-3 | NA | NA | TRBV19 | CASSIDSAASTDTQYF | TGTGCCAGTAGTATAGATAGCGCGGCTAGCACAGATACGCAGTATTTT
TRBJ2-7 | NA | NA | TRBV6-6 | CASSSQGDEQYF | TGTGCCAGCAGTTCACAGGGAGACGAGCAGTACTTC
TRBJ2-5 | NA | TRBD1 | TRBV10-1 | CAKRRDSQETQYF | TGCGCCAAACGCCGGGACAGCCAAGAGACCCAGTACTTC
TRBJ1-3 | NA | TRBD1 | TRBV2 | CASTGQGGNSGNTIYF | TGTGCCAGCACGGGACAGGGAGGAAACTCTGGAAACACCATATATTTT
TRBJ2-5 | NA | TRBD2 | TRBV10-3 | CATGSGGQETQYF | TGTGCCACCGGAAGCGGGGGCCAAGAGACCCAGTACTTC
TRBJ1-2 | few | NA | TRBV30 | CAWRTGLYGYTF | TGTGCCTGGAGGACAGGACTCTATGGCTACACCTTC
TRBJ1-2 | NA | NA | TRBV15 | CATREWSAGGYTF | TGTGCCACCAGGGAGTGGAGCGCTGGGGGCTACACCTTC
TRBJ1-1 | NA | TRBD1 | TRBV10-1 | CARLTGPRSSGTEAFF | TGCGCCAGGTTGACAGGGCCCCGTTCCAGCGGGACTGAAGCTTTCTTT
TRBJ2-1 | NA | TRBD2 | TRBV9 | CASSVEGRGGNEQFF | TGTGCCAGCAGCGTAGAGGGGCGGGGGGGCAATGAGCAGTTCTTC
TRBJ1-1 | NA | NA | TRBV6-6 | CASNDRGNTEAFF | TGTGCCAGCAACGATCGGGGGAACACTGAAGCTTTCTTT
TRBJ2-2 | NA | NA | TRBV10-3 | CAISDWGGENTGELFF | TGTGCCATCAGTGATTGGGGGGGCGAGAACACCGGGGAGCTGTTTTTT
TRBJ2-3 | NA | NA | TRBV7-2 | CASSLRLSTDTQYF | TGTGCCAGCAGCTTACGTCTGAGCACAGATACGCAGTATTTT
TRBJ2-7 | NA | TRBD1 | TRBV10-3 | CAISAVGTVGEQYF | TGTGCCATCAGTGCCGTAGGGACAGTGGGCGAGCAGTACTTC
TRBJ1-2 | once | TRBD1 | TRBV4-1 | CASSQDRFSYGYTF | TGCGCCAGCAGCCAGGACAGGTTCTCCTATGGCTACACCTTC
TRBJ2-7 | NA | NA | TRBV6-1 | CASSEAGGHEQYF | TGTGCCAGCAGTGAAGCAGGCGGGCACGAGCAGTACTTC
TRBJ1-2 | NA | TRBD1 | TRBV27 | CASSPYRDRAANGYTF | TGTGCCAGCAGCCCTTATAGGGACAGGGCAGCGAATGGCTACACCTTC
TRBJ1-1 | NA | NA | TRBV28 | CASTGGTEAFF | TGTGCCAGCACCGGGGGTACTGAAGCTTTCTTT
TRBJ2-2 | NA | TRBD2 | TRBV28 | CASSFSGGKVGELFF | TGTGCCAGCAGTTTCTCGGGGGGTAAGGTCGGGGAGCTGTTTTTT
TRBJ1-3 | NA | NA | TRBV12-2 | CASRPPPAGDRGVGNTIYF | TGTGCAAGTCGCCCCCCCCCGGCCGGCGACAGGGGAGTTGGAAACACCATATATTTT
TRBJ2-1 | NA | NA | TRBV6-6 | CAAKGGVSSYNEQFF | TGTGCCGCCAAGGGCGGGGTGAGCTCCTACAATGAGCAGTTCTTC
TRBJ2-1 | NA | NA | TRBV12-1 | CASSYSRGNYNEQFF | TGTGCCAGCAGCTATAGTCGGGGGAACTACAATGAGCAGTTCTTC
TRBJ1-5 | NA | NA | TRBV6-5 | CASTSGAGAGQPQHF | TGTGCCAGCACCTCAGGGGCGGGGGCTGGTCAGCCCCAGCATTTT
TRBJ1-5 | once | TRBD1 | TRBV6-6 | CASSWTGEGSNQPQHF | TGTGCCAGCAGTTGGACAGGGGAGGGTAGCAATCAGCCCCAGCATTTT
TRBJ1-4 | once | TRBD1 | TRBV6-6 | CASSLQGASNEKLFF | TGTGCCAGCAGCCTTCAGGGGGCGTCTAATGAAAAACTGTTTTTT
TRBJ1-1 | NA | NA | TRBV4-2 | CASSPDVRASMNTEAFF | TGTGCCAGCAGCCCCGACGTCAGGGCTTCCATGAACACTGAAGCTTTCTTT
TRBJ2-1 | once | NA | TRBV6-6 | CASSPDNEQFF | TGTGCCAGCAGCCCAGACAATGAGCAGTTCTTC
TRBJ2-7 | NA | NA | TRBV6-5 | CASSYRLHFYEQYF | TGTGCCAGCAGTTACCGACTCCATTTCTACGAGCAGTACTTC
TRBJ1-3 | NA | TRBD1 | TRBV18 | CASSPGTAGNTIYF | TGTGCCAGCTCACCCGGGACAGCTGGAAACACCATATATTTT
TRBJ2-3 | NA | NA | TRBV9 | CASSAHGISADTQYF | TGTGCCAGCAGCGCCCATGGTATTTCGGCAGATACGCAGTATTTT
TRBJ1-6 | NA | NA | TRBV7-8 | CASSPGMGGRSNSPLHF | TGTGCCAGCAGCCCAGGGATGGGGGGGCGTAGTAATTCACCCCTCCACTTT
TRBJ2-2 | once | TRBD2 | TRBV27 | CASSGSSGGNTGGLFF | TGTGCCAGCAGTGGGTCTAGCGGGGGCAACACCGGGGGGCTGTTTTTT
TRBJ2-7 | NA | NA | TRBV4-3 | CASSQTGEDEQYF | TGCGCCAGCAGCCAAACGGGGGAGGACGAGCAGTACTTC
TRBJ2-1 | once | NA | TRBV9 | CASSPSGLTYNEQFF | TGTGCCAGCAGCCCCTCGGGACTCACCTACAATGAGCAGTTCTTC
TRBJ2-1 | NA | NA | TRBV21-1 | CASSKTGTASSYNEQFF | TGTGCCAGCAGCAAAACCGGGACAGCGAGCTCCTACAATGAGCAGTTCTTC
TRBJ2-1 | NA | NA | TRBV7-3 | CASSLMGQTEQFF | TGTGCCAGCAGCTTAATGGGCCAGACTGAGCAGTTCTTC
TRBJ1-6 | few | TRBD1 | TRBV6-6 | CASREQDRTGPLPLHF | TGTGCCAGCAGAGAACAGGACAGGACTGGCCCCCTACCCCTCCACTTT
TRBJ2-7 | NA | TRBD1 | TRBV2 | CASTGQIYEQYF | TGTGCCAGCACGGGACAGATCTACGAGCAGTACTTC
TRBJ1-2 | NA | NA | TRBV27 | CASSSTGTPPGYGYTF | TGTGCCAGCAGTTCCACAGGCACCCCTCCTGGCTATGGCTACACCTTC